The source of this T cell receptor beta chain is a study of cytomegalovirus exposure and HLA in healthy donors. Broader study findings: Presence/absence analyses assumed roughly uniform sequencing depth across donors.

This clone was seen only a few times. The target antigen is unknown. This PCR relied on a set of 60 Vbeta primers and 13 Jbeta primers. Sequencing was performed with immunoSEQ multiplex PCR; in TCRdb, only in-frame clones are kept and a portion is missing. The data show around 130,000 clones, approximately 8.7% seen once. V lost 2 bases and J lost 6; bases outside the gene matches: 2. This CDR3 comprises 13 residues. The germline V gene encodes CDR1 MNHEY and CDR2 SMNVEV (reference sequence). The J gene is TRBJ2-7, the V gene TRBV27; 9 nucleotides align to TRBD1. The clonotype was recovered from a man in his forties in good health and CMV-seronegative. What was sequenced was PBMCs. The CDR3 is CASSLTGGTEQYF. In nucleotides, the CDR3 is TGTGCCAGCAGTTTAACAGGGGGCACCGAGCAGTACTTC.